Shown below are 16 T cell receptor beta chains from a single sample sequenced in a study of brain T cells in children with intractable seizures. Sequencing used immunoSEQ multiplex PCR; TCRdb keeps in-frame clones, though not all of them. The sample has about 80,000 clones, under 95% seen once. Sequenced material: peripheral blood, taken at surgery. All receptors derive from a girl aged 2-10 years with Rasmussen encephalitis and intractable seizures.

V and J are TRBV11-1 and TRBJ2-7; 11 bases align to TRBD2. J gave up 4 bases and V 5 bases, and 7 bases lay outside the gene matches. This CDR3 has 15 residues. CDR1 is SGHAT, CDR2 FQDESV, per germline (reference sequence). The CDR3 reads CASSLTSGSGYEQYF. In DNA, the CDR3 is TGTGCCAGCAGCCTTACTAGCGGGAGTGGGTACGAGCAGTACTTC. Full variable domain (remainder filled in from reference TRBV11-1 and TRBJ2-7): EAEVAQSPRYKITEKSQAVAFWCDPISGHATLYWYRQILGQGPELLVQFQDESVVDDSQLPKDRFSAERLKGVDSTLKIQPAELGDSAMYLCASSLTSGSGYEQYFGPGTRLTVT.

The rearrangement joins TRBV15 to TRBJ1-1; D possibly corresponds to TRBD1 (5 bases). Germline CDR1 reads LNHNV; CDR2 reads YYDKDF (reference sequence). The CDR3 extends over 13 amino acids. V shed 4 bases and J shed 1 base, with 7 bases lying between them. In nucleotides, the CDR3 is TGTGCCACCAGCAAAGACAGGAACACTGAAGCTTTCTTT. Its translation is CATSKDRNTEAFF.

This chain uses TRBV7-9 with TRBJ1-4, with D tentatively TRBD1 (6 bases). V lost 1 base to trimming and J lost 7 bases, with 19 bases between them. Germline CDR1 SEHNR, CDR2 FQNEAQ (reference sequence). The CDR3 is made up of 17 amino acids. CDR3 sequence: CASSLGDRRPLIEKLFF. As DNA, the CDR3 is TGTGCCAGCAGCTTAGGAGACAGGCGACCCCTAATTGAAAAACTGTTTTTT.

The chain carries TRBV18 and TRBJ2-3; 7 bases match TRBD1. Germline CDR1 reads KGHSH; CDR2 reads LQKENI. There are 15 residues in the CDR3. V was pared by 2 bases and J by 1 base, with 3 bases of the junction left unmatched. The CDR3 protein is CASSPGTEGTDTQYF. For the CDR3, the DNA is TGTGCCAGCTCACCAGGGACAGAAGGCACAGATACGCAGTATTTT.

The rearrangement joins TRBV6-1 to TRBJ1-5; D is unresolved. In germline, CDR1 is MNHNS, CDR2 SASEGT. Trimming cost V 2 bases and J 4 bases, with 12 bases left between them. The CDR3 is 15 residues long. The CDR3, as DNA: TGTGCCAGCAGTGAATCACTGGGTCCGAATCAGCCCCAGCATTTT. Its translation is CASSESLGPNQPQHF.

V gene TRBV6-5 combines with J gene TRBJ1-1, with D perhaps matching TRBD1 (5 bases). The germline V gene encodes CDR1 MNHEY and CDR2 SVGAGI. The ends were cut back, 3 bases at V and 7 bases at J, with 21 bases in the middle. This CDR3 spans 16 amino acids. In nucleotides, the CDR3 is TGTGCCAGCAGTTATGCAGGGAGGGATTCTGTCGGTGAAGCTTTCTTT. Protein sequence: CASSYAGRDSVGEAFF.

J is TRBJ1-1 and V is TRBV30, with D uncertain. V lost 8 bases to trimming and J lost 0 bases, with 13 bases between them. Germline CDR1 and CDR2: GTSNPN and SVGIG (reference sequence). The length of the CDR3 is 13 residues. DNA for the CDR3: TGTGCCGGCCGACGGGGAATGAACACTGAAGCTTTCTTT. Encoded protein: CAGRRGMNTEAFF.

The chain joins TRBV7-3 to TRBJ2-1; tentatively, D is TRBD2 (6 bases). Germline CDR1 reads SGHTA; CDR2 reads FQGTGA. CDR3 length: 18 amino acids. Trimming took off 5 bases at V and 0 bases at J, with 20 bases between the two ends. DNA of the CDR3: TGTGCCAGCAGCCAAAGGCTCGGGAGTAGCGGCTCCTACAATGAGCAGTTCTTC. Protein product: CASSQRLGSSGSYNEQFF.

The table lists this clone with a count of one. The chain is built from TRBV5-6 and TRBJ1-5; maybe TRBD1 (6 bases). CDR3 size: 14 residues. Per germline, CDR1 SGHDT and CDR2 YYEEEE. Trimming cost V 1 base and J 7 bases, with 12 bases left between them. The CDR3 sequence: CASSLRGKGQPQHF. The CDR3 region has the DNA TGTGCCAGCAGCTTGAGGGGGAAGGGACAGCCCCAGCATTTT.

This clone occurred once. V is TRBV9 and J is TRBJ2-1; D is tentatively TRBD1 or TRBD2 (5 bases each). Trimming pared 0 bases from V and 9 bases from J, leaving 10 bases between. CDR3 size: 13 residues. Germline V gene lookup returns CDR1 SGDLS and CDR2 YYNGEE. CDR3 coding DNA: TGTGCCAGCAGCGTAGATGTGGGGACTGAGCAGTTCTTC. The encoded protein is CASSVDVGTEQFF.

CDR3 region: CASGDRVNTEAFF. CDR3 DNA: TGTGCCAGCGGCGACAGGGTTAACACTGAAGCTTTCTTT. J is TRBJ1-1 and V is TRBV27; 7 bases align to TRBD1. V trimming: 8 bases; J trimming: 2 bases; junction bases outside the gene matches: 5. The germline CDR1 and CDR2 sequences are MNHEY and SMNVEV (reference sequence). This CDR3 is 13 amino acids long.

The V gene is TRBV6-2 or TRBV6-3, the J gene TRBJ2-2, with 11 bases matching TRBD2. The CDR3 runs 18 residues. The V segment lost 4 bases and the J segment 5 bases; nucleotides outside the gene matches: 12. The germline gives CDR1 MNHEY, CDR2 SVGEGT. DNA for the CDR3: TGTGCCAGCAGTTTGAGACTAGCGGGGACCCAGGGAACCGGGGAGCTGTTTTTT. Protein: CASSLRLAGTQGTGELFF.

The rearrangement links TRBV3-1 (or the pseudogene TRBV3-2) to TRBJ1-2; TRBD1 aligns across 7 bases. This CDR3 spans 14 amino acids. V shed 6 bases and J 2 bases; nucleotides not matched to a gene: 6. Germline loops: CDR1 LGHDT, CDR2 YNNKEL (reference sequence). Here the CDR3 reads CASSPQGQNYGYTF. CDR3 nucleotide sequence: TGTGCCAGCAGTCCGCAGGGACAGAACTATGGCTACACCTTC.

The V and J genes are TRBV11-2 and TRBJ2-3; a possible D gene is TRBD2 (5 bases). The CDR3 totals 18 residues. CDR1 is SGHAT and CDR2 is FQNNGV in the germline V gene. V lost 1 base and J 0 bases, leaving 17 bases between the germline ends. CDR3 residues: CASSLVGRVLGSTDTQYF. In nucleotides, the CDR3 is TGTGCCAGCAGCTTAGTAGGTAGAGTACTAGGTAGCACAGATACGCAGTATTTT.

The CDR3 nucleotides are TGTGCCAGCAGTACTAGCGGGTTCTCCTACGAGCAGTACTTC. Translation gives CASSTSGFSYEQYF. The genes are TRBV28 and TRBJ2-7; 9 bases agree with TRBD2. V trimming: 5 bases; J trimming: 0 bases; junction bases outside the gene matches: 2. CDR3 length equals 14 residues. CDR1 is MDHEN, CDR2 SYDVKM, per germline.

This chain connects TRBV6-2 or TRBV6-3 to TRBJ2-2, with 7 bases that match TRBD2. The V segment lost 0 bases and the J segment 4 bases; nucleotides outside the gene matches: 5. The germline V gene has CDR1 MNHEY and CDR2 SVGEGT. There are 16 residues in the CDR3. The CDR3: CASSYSPSGFTGELFF. The CDR3 DNA sequence: TGTGCCAGCAGTTACTCCCCTAGCGGATTCACCGGGGAGCTGTTTTTT.